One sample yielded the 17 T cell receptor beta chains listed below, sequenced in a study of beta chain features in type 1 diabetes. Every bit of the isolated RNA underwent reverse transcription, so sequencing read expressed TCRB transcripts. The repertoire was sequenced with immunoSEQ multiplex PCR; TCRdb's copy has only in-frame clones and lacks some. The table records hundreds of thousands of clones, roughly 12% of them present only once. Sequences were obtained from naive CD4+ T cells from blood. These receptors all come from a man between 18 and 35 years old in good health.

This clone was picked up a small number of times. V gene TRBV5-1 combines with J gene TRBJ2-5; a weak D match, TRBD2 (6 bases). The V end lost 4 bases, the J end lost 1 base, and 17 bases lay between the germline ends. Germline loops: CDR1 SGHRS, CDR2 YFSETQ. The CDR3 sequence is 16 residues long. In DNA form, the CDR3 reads TGCGCCAGCAGCCCGAGGGGCGGGGAGTTCCAAGAGACCCAGTACTTC. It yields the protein CASSPRGGEFQETQYF.

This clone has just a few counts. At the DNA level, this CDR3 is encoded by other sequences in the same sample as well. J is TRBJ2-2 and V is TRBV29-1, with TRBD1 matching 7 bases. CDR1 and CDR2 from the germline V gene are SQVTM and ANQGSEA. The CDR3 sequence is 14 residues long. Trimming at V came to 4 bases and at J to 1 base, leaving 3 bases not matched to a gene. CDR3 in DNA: TGCAGCGTTGTGGCAGGGGGGAACACCGGGGAGCTGTTTTTT. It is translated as CSVVAGGNTGELFF.

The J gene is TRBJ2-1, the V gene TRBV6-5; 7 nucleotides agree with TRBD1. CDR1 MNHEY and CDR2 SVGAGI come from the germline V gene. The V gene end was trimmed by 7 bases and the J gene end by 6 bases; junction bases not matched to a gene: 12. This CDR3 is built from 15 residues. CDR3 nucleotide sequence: TGTGCCAGCACCTATCAGACAGGGCCAGGCAATGAGCAGTTCTTC. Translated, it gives CASTYQTGPGNEQFF.

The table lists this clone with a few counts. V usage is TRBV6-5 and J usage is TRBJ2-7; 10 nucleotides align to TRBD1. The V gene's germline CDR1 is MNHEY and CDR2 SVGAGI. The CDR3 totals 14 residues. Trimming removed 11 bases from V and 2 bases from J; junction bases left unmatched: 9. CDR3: CACTRTGGPYEQYF. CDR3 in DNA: TGTGCCTGTACGAGGACAGGGGGTCCCTACGAGCAGTACTTC.

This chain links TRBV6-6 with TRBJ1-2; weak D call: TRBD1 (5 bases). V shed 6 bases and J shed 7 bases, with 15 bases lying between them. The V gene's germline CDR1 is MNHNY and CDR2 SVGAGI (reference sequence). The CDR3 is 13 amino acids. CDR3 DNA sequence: TGTGCCAGCAGCCAAAGGGGTGCAGGTGGCTACACCTTC. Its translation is CASSQRGAGGYTF.

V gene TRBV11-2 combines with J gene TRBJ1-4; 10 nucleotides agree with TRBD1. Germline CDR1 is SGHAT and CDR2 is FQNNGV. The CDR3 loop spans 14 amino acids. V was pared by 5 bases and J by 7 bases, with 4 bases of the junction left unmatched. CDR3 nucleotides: TGTGCCAGCAGCCCGGGACAGGGGTTTGAAAAACTGTTTTTT. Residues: CASSPGQGFEKLFF.

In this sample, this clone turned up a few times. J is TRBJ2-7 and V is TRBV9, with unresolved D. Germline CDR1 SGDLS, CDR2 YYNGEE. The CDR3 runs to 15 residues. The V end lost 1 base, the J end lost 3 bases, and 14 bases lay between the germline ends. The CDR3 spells CASSVTTVGHYEQYF. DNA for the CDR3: TGTGCCAGCAGCGTAACAACAGTCGGCCACTACGAGCAGTACTTC.

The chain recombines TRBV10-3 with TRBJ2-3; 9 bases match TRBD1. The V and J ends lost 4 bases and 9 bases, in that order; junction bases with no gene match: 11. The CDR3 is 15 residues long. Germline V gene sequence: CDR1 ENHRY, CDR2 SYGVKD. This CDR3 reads CAISGVGTGPGTQYF. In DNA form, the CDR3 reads TGTGCCATCAGTGGGGTCGGGACAGGGCCCGGGACGCAGTATTTT.

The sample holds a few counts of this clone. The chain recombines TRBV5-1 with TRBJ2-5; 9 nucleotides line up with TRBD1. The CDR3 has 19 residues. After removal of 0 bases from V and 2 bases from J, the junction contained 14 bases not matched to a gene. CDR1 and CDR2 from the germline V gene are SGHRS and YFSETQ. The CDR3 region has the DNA TGCGCCAGCAGCTTGGTCTCCGGGACAGGGTCGGGCTATCAAGAGACCCAGTACTTC. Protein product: CASSLVSGTGSGYQETQYF.

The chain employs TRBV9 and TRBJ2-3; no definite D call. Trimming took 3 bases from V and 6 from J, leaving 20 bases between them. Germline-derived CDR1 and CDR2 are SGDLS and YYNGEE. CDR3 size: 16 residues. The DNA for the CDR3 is TGTGCCAGCAGCGATCGAACGGCACAGTCATCGGATACGCAGTATTTT. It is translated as CASSDRTAQSSDTQYF. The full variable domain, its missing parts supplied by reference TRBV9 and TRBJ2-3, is DSGVTQTPKHLITATGQRVTLRCSPRSGDLSVYWYQQSLDQGLQFLIQYYNGEERAKGNILERFSAQQFPDLHSELNLSSLELGDSALYFCASSDRTAQSSDTQYFGPGTRLTVL.

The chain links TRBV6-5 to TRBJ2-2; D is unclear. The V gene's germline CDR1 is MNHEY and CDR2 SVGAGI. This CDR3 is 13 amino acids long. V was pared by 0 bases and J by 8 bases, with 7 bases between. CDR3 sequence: CASSYSSRGELFF. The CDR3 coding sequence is TGTGCCAGCAGTTACTCGAGTCGGGGGGAGCTGTTTTTT.

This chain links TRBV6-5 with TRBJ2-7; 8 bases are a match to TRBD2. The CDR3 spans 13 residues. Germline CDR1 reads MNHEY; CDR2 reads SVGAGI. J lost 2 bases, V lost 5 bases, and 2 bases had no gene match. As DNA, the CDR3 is TGTGCCAGCAGTCGGGGGGGGGCCTACGAGCAGTACTTC. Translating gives CASSRGGAYEQYF.

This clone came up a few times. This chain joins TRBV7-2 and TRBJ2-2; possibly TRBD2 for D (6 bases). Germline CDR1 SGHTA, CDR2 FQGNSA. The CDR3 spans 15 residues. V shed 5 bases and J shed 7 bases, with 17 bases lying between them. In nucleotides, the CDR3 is TGTGCCAGCAGCCGGGAGTCCGGAGGTATCGGGGAGCTGTTTTTT. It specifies CASSRESGGIGELFF. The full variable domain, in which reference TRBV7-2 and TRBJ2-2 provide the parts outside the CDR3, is GAGVSQSPSNKVTEKGKDVELRCDPISGHTALYWYRQSLGQGLEFLIYFQGNSAPDKSGLPSDRFSAERTGGSVSTLTIQRTQQEDSAVYLCASSRESGGIGELFFGEGSRLTVL.

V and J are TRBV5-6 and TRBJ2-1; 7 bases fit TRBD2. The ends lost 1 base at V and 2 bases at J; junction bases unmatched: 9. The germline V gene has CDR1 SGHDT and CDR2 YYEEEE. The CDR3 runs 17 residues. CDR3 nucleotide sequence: TGTGCCAGCAGCTTGAATCGGCTAGCGGTCCCCTACAATGAGCAGTTCTTC. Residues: CASSLNRLAVPYNEQFF.

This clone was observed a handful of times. DNA for the CDR3: TGCGCCAGCAGCCTCCGGACTAGCGGGATAGTTGAGCAGTTCTTC. Protein product: CASSLRTSGIVEQFF. The chain joins TRBV4-3 to TRBJ2-1, with TRBD2 identical over 12 bases. The V segment lost 4 bases and the J segment 9 bases; nucleotides outside the gene matches: 7. The CDR3 contains 15 residues. The V gene's germline CDR1 is LGHNA and CDR2 YSLEER.

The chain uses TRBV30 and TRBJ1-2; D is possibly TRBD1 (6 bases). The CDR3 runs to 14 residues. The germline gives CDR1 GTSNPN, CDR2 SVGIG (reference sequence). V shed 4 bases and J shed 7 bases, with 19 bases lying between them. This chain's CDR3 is CAWILPYRAPGYTF. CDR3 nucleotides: TGTGCCTGGATATTACCCTACAGGGCCCCTGGCTACACCTTC.

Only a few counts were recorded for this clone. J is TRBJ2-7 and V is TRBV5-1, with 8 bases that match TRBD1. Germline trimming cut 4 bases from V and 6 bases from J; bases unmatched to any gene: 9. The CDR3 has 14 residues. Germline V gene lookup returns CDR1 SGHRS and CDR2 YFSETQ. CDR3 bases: TGCGCCAGCAGCCCGGGAACAGGGGGTGGCGAGCAGTACTTC. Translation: CASSPGTGGGEQYF.